This T cell receptor (beta chain) was captured in a study of T-cell memory formation after mild COVID-19. In the study overall: Clustering of TCRs was largely donor specific. Study-wide results and caveats: Balance between CD4 and CD8 was seen in clones contracting day 15 to 85, and a CD4+ lean was seen in later expanders.

TCRdb reprocessed the 5' RACE reads with MiXCR, giving one entry per CDR3 protein. The sample records approximately 400,000 distinct CDR3 sequences, 24% being singletons. This clonotype was counted a few times. Its antigen is currently unknown. The length of the CDR3 is 17 residues. V was pared by 2 bases and J by 3 bases, with 11 bases of the junction left unmatched. Germline CDR1 is SGHDT and CDR2 is YYEEEE. The clonotype comes from an adult woman who had mild COVID-19 (a few samples of this study predate the infection). Cell type and time point are not known. The chain recombines TRBV5-6 with TRBJ2-7; TRBD2 matches at 10 bases. Sequenced: PBMCs or a T cell subset sorted from them (not recorded which). The CDR3 nucleotides read TGTGCCAGCAGCTTCGGCTGGTCTAGCGGGAGCATCTACGAGCAGTACTTC. This codes for CASSFGWSSGSIYEQYF.